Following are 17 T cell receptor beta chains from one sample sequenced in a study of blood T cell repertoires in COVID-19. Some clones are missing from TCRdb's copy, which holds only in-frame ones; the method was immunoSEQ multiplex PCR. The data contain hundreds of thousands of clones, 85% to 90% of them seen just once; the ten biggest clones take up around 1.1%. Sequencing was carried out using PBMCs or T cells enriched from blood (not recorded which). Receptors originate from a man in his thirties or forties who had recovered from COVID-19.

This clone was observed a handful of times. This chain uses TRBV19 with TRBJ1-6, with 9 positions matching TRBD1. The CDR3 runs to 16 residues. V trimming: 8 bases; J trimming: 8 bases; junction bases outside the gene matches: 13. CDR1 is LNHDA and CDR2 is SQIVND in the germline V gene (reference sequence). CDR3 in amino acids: CASGRGQGFRDSPLHF. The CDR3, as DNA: TGTGCCAGTGGTAGGGGACAGGGCTTTCGGGATTCACCCCTCCACTTT.

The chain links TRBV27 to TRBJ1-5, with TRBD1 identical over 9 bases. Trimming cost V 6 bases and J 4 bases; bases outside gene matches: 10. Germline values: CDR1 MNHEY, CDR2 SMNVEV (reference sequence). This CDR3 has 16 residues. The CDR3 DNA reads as TGTGCCAGCAGGAGAGCTGCGGGACAGGGAAATCAGCCCCAGCATTTT. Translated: CASRRAAGQGNQPQHF.

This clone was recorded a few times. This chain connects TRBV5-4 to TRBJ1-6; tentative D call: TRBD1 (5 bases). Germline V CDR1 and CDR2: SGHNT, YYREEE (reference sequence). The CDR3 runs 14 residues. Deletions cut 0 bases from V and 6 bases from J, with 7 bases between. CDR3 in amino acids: CASSLDRTNSPLHF. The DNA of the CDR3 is TGTGCCAGCAGCTTGGACAGGACTAATTCACCCCTCCACTTT.

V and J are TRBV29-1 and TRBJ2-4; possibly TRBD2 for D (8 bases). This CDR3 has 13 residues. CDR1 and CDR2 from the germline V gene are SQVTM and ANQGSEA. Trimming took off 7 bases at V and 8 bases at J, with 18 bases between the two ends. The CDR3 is CSGREGARDIQYF. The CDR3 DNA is TGCAGCGGCCGGGAGGGGGCGCGAGACATTCAGTACTTC.

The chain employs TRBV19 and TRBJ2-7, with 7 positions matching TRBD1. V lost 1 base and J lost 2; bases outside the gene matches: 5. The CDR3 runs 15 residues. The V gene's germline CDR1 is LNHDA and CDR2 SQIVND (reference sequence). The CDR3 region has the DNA TGTGCCAGTAGTATAGTCGAGACAGGGACCTACGAGCAGTACTTC. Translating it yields CASSIVETGTYEQYF.

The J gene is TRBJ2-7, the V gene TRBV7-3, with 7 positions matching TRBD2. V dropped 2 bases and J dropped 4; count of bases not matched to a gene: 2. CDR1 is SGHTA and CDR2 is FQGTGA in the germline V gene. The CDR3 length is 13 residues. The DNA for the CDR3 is TGTGCCAGCAGCTTATCTAGCGGATACGAGCAGTACTTC. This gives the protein CASSLSSGYEQYF.

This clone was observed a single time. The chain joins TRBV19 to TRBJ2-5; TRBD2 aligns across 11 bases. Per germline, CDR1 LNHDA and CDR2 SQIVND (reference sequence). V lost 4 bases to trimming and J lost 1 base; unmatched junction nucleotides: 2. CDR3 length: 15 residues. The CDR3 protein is CASSKTSGIQETQYF. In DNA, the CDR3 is TGTGCCAGTAGTAAGACTAGCGGGATCCAAGAGACCCAGTACTTC.

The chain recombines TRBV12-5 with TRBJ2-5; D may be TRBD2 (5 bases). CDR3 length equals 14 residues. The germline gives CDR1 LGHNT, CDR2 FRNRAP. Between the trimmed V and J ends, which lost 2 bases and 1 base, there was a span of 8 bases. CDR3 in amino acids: CASGLRGLQETQYF. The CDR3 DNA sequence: TGTGCTAGTGGTTTGAGAGGGCTCCAAGAGACCCAGTACTTC. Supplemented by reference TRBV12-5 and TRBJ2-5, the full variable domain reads DARVTQTPRHKVTEMGQEVTMRCQPILGHNTVFWYRQTMMQGLELLAYFRNRAPLDDSGMPKDRFSAEMPDATLATLKIQPSEPRDSAVYFCASGLRGLQETQYFGPGTRLLVL.

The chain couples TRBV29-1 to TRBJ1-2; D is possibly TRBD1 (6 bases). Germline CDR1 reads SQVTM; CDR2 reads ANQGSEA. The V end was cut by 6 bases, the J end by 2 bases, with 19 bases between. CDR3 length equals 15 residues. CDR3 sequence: CSVPIQGWYNYGYTF. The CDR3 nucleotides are TGCAGCGTACCCATACAGGGATGGTACAACTATGGCTACACCTTC.

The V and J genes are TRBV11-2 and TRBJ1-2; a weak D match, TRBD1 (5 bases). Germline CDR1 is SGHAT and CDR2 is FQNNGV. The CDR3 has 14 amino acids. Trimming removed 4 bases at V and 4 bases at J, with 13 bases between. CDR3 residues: CASSSGTPSYGYTF. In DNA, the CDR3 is TGTGCCAGCAGCTCCGGGACTCCCTCCTATGGCTACACCTTC.

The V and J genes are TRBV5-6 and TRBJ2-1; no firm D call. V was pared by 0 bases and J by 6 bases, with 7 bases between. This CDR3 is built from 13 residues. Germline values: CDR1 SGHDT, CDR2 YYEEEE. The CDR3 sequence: CASSLGLGNEQFF. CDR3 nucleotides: TGTGCCAGCAGCTTGGGTCTCGGCAATGAGCAGTTCTTC.

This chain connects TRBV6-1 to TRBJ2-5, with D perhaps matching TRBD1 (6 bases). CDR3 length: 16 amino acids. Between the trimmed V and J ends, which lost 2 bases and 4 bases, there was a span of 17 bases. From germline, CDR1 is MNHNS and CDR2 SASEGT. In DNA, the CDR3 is TGTGCCAGCAGTGAATCCCTCGGCAGGGGAAGAGAGACCCAGTACTTC. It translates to CASSESLGRGRETQYF.

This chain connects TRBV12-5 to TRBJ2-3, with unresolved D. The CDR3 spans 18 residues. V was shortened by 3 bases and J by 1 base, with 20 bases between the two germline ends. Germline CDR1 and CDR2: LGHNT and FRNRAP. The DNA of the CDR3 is TGTGCTAGTGGTTTTCTCCCAACGCCCGCGCATGGCACAGATACGCAGTATTTT. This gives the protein CASGFLPTPAHGTDTQYF.

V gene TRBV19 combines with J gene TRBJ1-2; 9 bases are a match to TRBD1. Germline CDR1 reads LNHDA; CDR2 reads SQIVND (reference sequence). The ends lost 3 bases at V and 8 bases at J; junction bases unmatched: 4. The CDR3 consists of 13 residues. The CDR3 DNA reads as TGTGCCAGTAGTATGAGGACAGGGGTCGGCTACACCTTC. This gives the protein CASSMRTGVGYTF.

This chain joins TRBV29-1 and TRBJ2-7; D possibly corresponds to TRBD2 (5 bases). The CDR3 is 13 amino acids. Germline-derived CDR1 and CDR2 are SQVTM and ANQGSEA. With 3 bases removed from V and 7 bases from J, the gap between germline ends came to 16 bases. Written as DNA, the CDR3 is TGCAGCGTTGAGCCATTACTAGATGGGGAGCAGTACTTC. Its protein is CSVEPLLDGEQYF.

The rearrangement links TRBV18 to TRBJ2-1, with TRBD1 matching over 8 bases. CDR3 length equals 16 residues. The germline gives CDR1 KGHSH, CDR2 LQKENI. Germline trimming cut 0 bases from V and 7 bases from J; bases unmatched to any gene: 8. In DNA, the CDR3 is TGTGCCAGCTCACCACCGTCCCAGGGGGCTAGAAATGAGCAGTTCTTC. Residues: CASSPPSQGARNEQFF.

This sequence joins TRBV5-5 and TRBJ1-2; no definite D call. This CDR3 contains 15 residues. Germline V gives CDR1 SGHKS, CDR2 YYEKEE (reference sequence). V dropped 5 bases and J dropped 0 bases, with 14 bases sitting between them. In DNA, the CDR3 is TGTGCCAGCAGTTGGAGGTTAATAGCTAACTATGGCTACACCTTC. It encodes CASSWRLIANYGYTF.